The entry that follows covers one T cell receptor beta chain sequence. Antigen: not known. The germline gene is not matched at one end of the junction; a read error may be the cause. The CDR3 runs to 18 residues. The germline CDR1 and CDR2 sequences are LGHNA and YNFKEQ. This record comes from a study of tumor and adjacent non-tumor tissue in lung cancer. Study in general: The cohort had around eleven adenocarcinoma, a couple of squamous cell and 1 small cell patients. General study points: Patients with more diverse tumor TCRs had worse survival. Tumor repertoires had a smaller top 100 clone share than normal lung.

TCRbeta libraries were built with three rounds of nested PCR, modified from ARM-PCR. TCRdb re-derived calls from the multiplex PCR reads in MiXCR, one entry per CDR3 protein. The data contain approximately 76,000 distinct CDR3 sequences, approximately 68% of them seen just once; the ten biggest clones take up around 12%. RNA was extracted from bulk tissue without any cell sorting. The chain recombines TRBV4-2 with TRBJ2-2; 11 bases map to TRBD1. This sequence originates from a woman between 65 and 79 years old with non-small cell lung cancer. Sequenced material: lung tumor tissue. The CDR3 sequence is CAGSQGGQGGMGTGEMFF. CDR3 in DNA: TGTGCCGGCAGCCAAGGGGGACAGGGGGGAATGGGCACCGGGGAGATGTTTTTT.